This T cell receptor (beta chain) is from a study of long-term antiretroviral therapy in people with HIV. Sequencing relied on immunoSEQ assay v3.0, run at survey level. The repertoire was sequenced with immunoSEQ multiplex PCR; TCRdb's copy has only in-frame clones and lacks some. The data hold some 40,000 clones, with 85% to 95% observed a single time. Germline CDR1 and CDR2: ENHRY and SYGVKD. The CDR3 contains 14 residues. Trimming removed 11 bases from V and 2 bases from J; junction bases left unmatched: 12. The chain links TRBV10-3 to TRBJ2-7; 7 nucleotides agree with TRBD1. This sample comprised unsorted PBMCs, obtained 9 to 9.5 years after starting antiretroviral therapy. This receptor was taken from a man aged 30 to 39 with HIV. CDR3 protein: CAVQAQGSPYEQYF. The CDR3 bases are TGTGCCGTACAAGCACAGGGGAGTCCCTACGAGCAGTACTTC.